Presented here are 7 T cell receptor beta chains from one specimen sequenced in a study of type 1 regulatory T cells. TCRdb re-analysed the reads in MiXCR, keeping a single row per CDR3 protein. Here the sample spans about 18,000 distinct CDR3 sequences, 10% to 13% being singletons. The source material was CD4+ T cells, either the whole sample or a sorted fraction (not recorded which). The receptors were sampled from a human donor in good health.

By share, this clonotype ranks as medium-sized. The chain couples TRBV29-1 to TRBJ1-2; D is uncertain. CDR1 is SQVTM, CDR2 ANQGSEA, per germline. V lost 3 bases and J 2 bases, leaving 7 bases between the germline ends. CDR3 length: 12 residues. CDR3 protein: CSVESVNYGYTF. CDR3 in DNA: TGCAGCGTTGAGTCAGTAAACTATGGCTACACCTTC.

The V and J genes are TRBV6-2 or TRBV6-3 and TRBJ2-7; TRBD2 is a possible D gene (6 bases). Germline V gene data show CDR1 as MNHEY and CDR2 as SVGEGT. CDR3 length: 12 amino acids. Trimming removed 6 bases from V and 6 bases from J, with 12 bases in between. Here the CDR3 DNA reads TGTGCCAGCAGGAGACTAGGATCCGAGCAGTACTTC. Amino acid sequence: CASRRLGSEQYF.

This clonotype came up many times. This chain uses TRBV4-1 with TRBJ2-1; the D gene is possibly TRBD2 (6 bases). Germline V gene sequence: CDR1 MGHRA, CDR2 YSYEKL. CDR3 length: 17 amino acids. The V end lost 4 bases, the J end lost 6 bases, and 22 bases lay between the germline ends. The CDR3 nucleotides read TGCGCCAGCAGCCGTGGGGGGTTTGTTGGGCCGGGCAATGAGCAGTTCTTC. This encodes CASSRGGFVGPGNEQFF.

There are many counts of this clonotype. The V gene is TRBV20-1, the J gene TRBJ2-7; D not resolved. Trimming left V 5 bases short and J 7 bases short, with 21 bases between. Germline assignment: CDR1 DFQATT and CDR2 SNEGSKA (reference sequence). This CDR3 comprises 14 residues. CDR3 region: CSAPTIGQAREQYF. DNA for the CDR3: TGCAGTGCTCCCACTATAGGGCAGGCTCGGGAGCAGTACTTC.

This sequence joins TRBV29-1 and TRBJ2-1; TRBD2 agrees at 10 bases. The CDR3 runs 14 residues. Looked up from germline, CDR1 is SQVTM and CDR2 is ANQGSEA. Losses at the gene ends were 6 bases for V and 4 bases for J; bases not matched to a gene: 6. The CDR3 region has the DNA TGCAGCGTCGTCCGGACTAGCGGTTACAATGAGCAGTTCTTC. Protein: CSVVRTSGYNEQFF.

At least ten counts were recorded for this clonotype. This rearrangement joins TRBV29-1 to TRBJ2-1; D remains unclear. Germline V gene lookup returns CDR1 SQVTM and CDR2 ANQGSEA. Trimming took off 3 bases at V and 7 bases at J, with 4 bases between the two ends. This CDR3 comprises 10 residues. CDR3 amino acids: CSVDRNEQFF. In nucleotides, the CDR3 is TGCAGCGTTGATAGAAATGAGCAGTTCTTC.

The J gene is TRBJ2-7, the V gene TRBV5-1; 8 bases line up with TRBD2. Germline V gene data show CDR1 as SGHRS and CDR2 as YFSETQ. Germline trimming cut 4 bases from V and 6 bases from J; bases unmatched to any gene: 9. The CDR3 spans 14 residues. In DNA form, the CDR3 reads TGCGCCAGCAGCCCAAGCGGGGGATACGTCGAGCAGTACTTC. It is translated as CASSPSGGYVEQYF.